This note documents a single TCR beta chain sequence. What it binds is unknown. The data were obtained in a study of T-cell reconstitution after alpha-beta-depleted transplantation in children. Study-level results: One year after transplant, T-cell counts and diversity came mostly from newly produced T cells.

Researchers prepared the TCRbeta library using unique molecular identifiers, the study reports. Each CDR3 protein gets one entry after TCRdb re-called the PCR reads with MiXCR. The profile covers fewer than 700,000 distinct CDR3 sequences, with about 21% appearing a single time and approximately 14% taken by the ten largest. This TCR derives from a boy younger than two who had a stem cell transplant for acute myeloid leukemia, so the T cells may come from the graft donor. The sequencing here drew on PBMCs, mostly from graft donor cells, taken 360 days after TCRalphabeta/CD19-depleted stem cell transplant.

The CDR3 sequence is CSATRDTHAYNEQFF. Here the CDR3 DNA reads TGCAGTGCGACCCGGGACACACACGCATACAATGAGCAGTTCTTC. This chain uses TRBV20-1 with TRBJ2-1; D may be TRBD1 (6 bases). CDR1 DFQATT and CDR2 SNEGSKA come from the germline V gene (reference sequence). The CDR3 has 15 residues. V was pared by 6 bases and J by 4 bases, with 19 bases between.